This TCR beta chain was identified in a study of blood T cells in healthy people across ages. Study context: About one barcoded TCR beta cDNA was captured per two T cells.

Germline CDR1 MNHEY, CDR2 SMNVEV (reference sequence). Deletions cut 0 bases from V and 5 bases from J, with 16 bases between. The CDR3 is 16 amino acids. Through a sample-barcoded 5' primer and a J-beta primer mix, a second PCR was run for about 7 to 12 cycles. Every sample produced at least 3 million CDR3-containing paired-end reads. Using its own MiXCR run on the 5' RACE reads, TCRdb lists one record per CDR3 protein. This table has around 900,000 distinct CDR3 sequences, under 30% appearing once. Healthy individuals of Caucasian origin from Russia, aged roughly 6 to 95, served as donors. This clonotype was found many times.

V gene TRBV27 combines with J gene TRBJ2-5, with a possible D match to TRBD2 (6 bases). What was sequenced was blood. The TCR comes from a woman aged 80 or over in good health. The CDR3, as DNA: TGTGCCAGCAGTTTATCGATTCTGACTGGGGGGGAGACCCAGTACTTC. This translates into CASSLSILTGGETQYF.